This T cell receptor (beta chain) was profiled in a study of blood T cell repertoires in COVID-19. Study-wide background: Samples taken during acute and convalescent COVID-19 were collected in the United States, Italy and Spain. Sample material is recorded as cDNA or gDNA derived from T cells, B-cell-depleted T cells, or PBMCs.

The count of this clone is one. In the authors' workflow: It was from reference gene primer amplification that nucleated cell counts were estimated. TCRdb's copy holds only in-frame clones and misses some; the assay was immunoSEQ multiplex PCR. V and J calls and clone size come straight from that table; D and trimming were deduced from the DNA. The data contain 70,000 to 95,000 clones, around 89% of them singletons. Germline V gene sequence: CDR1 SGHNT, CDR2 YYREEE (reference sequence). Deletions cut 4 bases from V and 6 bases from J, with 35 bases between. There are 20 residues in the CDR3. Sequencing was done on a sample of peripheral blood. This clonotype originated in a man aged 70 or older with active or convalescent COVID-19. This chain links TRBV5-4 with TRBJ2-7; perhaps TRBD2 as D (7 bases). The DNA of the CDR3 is TGTGCCAGCAGCCCCCCCGGGACTACCAGGAGGGGGAACCCGGCTAGCGAGCAGTACTTC. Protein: CASSPPGTTRRGNPASEQYF.